The clone carrying this T cell receptor beta chain was detected many times. The target antigen is unknown. Treatment was busulfan-fludarabine conditioning, a marrow graft, and cyclophosphamide on days +3 and +4. Produced via immunoSEQ multiplex PCR; TCRdb's table is partial and in-frame only. This sample carries about 7,200 clones, none of them present only once. This specimen comes from a study of T cells after posttransplantation cyclophosphamide. Notes on the study in general: Blood and skin or GI T cell repertoires showed limited TRB overlap.

Germline V gene sequence: CDR1 GTSNPN, CDR2 SVGIG (reference sequence). The germline V and J ends were trimmed by 2 bases and 0 bases, with 11 bases remaining between them. This CDR3 is 14 amino acids long. Specimen: PBMCs, collected after allogeneic stem cell transplant with posttransplant cyclophosphamide. The J gene is TRBJ2-7, the V gene TRBV30; possible D gene TRBD1, 5 bases. The receptor's source is a female patient aged 50-65 years who received an allogeneic stem cell transplant from an unrelated donor, was CMV-positive, and had acute GVHD only. Part of the T cell pool may stem from the graft donor. The CDR3 coding sequence is TGTGCCTGGAGTTTAGGGGTGGGCTCCTACGAGCAGTACTTC. Encoded protein: CAWSLGVGSYEQYF.